What follows is one T cell receptor (beta chain) and its context. The antigen is undetermined. A single base separates this from a much larger clone, so it may be a read error. This entry is derived from a study of regulatory T cells in long-lasting Graves disease. The wider study: Antithyroid drugs had been taken by newly diagnosed Graves' patients for under 3 months. General study findings and limits: With persistent disease, TRBV28, TRBJ1-2 and TRBJ2-5 were the favored segments.

Time point: newly diagnosed GD, antithyroid drugs for less than 3 months. PBMC RNA served as the TCR library source. In building TCR beta libraries, iRepertoire HTBI primers were used together with Arm-PCR of CDR3 regions. MiXCR, run by TCRdb on the multiplex PCR reads, gives a single entry per CDR3 protein. This table has around 450,000 distinct CDR3 sequences, 15% appearing once. The CDR3 contains 14 residues. CDR1 and CDR2 (germline): MDHEN, SYDVKM. These data also featured in a second study, about T cells in Graves' hyperthyroidism and ophthalmopathy.

This sequence joins TRBV28 and TRBJ2-3; possibly TRBD1 for D (6 bases). Sequences were derived from peripheral blood mononuclear cells (PBMCs), sampled at new diagnosis, from a patient treated with antithyroid drugs. This TCR derives from a woman in her 40s with Graves disease. The CDR3: CSSAVTGITDTQYF. CDR3 nucleotide sequence: TGTTCCAGCGCCGTTACAGGGATCACAGATACGCAGTATTTT.